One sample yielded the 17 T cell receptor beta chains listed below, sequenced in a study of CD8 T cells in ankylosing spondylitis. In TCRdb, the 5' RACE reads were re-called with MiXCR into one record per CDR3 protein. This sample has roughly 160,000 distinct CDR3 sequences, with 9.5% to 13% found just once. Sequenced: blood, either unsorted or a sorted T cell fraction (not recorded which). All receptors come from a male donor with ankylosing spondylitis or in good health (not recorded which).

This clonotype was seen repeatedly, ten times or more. The CDR3 loop is CASSERAGKITEAFF. The CDR3 DNA follows: TGTGCCAGCAGTGAAAGGGCGGGGAAAATCACTGAAGCTTTCTTT. The chain recombines TRBV25-1 with TRBJ1-1; D uncertain. CDR3 size: 15 residues. Germline V gene lookup returns CDR1 MGHDK and CDR2 SYGVNS. V lost 2 bases, J lost 4 bases, and 14 bases lay in between.

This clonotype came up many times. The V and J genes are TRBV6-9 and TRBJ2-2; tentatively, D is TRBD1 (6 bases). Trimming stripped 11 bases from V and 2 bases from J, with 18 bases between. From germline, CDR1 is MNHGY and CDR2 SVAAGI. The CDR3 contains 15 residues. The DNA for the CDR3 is TGTGCCCCCCGGACAGACCTAACCAACACCGGGGAGCTGTTTTTT. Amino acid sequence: CAPRTDLTNTGELFF.

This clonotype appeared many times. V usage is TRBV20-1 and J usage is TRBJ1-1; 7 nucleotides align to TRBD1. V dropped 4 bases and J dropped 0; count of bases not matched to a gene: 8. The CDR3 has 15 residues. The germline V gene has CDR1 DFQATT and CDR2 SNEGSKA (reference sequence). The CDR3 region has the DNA TGCAGTGCTAAAAGACAGGGACAGATGAACACTGAAGCTTTCTTT. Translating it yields CSAKRQGQMNTEAFF.

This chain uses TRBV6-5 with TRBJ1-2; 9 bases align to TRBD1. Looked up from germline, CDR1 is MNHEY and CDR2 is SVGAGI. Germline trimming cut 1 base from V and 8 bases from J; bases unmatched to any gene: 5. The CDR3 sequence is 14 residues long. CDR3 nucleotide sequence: TGTGCCAGCAGTTACTTTTACAGGGGGCTCGGCTACACCTTC. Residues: CASSYFYRGLGYTF.

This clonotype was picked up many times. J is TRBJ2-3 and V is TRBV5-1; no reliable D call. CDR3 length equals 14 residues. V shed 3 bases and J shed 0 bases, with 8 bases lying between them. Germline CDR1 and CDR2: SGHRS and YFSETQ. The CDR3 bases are TGCGCCAGCAGCTCGACATCAAGCACAGATACGCAGTATTTT. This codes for CASSSTSSTDTQYF. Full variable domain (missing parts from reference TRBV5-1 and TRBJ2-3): KAGVTQTPRYLIKTRGQQVTLSCSPISGHRSVSWYQQTPGQGLQFLFEYFSETQRNKGNFPGRFSGRQFSNSRSEMNVSTLELGDSALYLCASSSTSSTDTQYFGPGTRLTVL.

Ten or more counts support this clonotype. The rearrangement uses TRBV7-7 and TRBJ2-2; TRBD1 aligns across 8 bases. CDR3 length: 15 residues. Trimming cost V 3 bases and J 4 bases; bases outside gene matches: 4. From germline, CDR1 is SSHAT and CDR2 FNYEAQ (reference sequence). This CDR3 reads CASSFDDRGTGELFF. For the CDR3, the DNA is TGTGCCAGCAGCTTCGACGACAGGGGCACCGGGGAGCTGTTTTTT. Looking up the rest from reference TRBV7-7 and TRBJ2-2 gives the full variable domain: GAGVSQSPRYKVTKRGQDVTLRCDPISSHATLYWYQQALGQGPEFLTYFNYEAQPDKSGLPSDRFSAERPEGSISTLTIQRTEQRDSAMYRCASSFDDRGTGELFFGEGSRLTVL.

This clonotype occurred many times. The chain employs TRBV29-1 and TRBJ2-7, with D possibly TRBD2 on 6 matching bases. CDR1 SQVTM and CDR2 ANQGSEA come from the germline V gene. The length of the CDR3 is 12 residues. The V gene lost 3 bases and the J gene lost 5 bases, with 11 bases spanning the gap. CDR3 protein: CSVEEGPDEQYF. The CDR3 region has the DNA TGCAGCGTTGAGGAGGGGCCGGACGAGCAGTACTTC.

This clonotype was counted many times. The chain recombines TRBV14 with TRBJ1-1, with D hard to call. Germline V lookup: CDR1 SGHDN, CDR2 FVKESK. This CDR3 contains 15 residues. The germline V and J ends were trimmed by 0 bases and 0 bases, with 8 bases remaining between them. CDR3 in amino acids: CASSQDPPLNTEAFF. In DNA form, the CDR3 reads TGTGCCAGCAGCCAAGATCCGCCGTTGAACACTGAAGCTTTCTTT. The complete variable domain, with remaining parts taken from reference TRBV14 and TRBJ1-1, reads EAGVTQFPSHSVIEKGQTVTLRCDPISGHDNLYWYRRVMGKEIKFLLHFVKESKQDESGMPNNRFLAERTGGTYSTLKVQPAELEDSGVYFCASSQDPPLNTEAFFGQGTRLTVV.

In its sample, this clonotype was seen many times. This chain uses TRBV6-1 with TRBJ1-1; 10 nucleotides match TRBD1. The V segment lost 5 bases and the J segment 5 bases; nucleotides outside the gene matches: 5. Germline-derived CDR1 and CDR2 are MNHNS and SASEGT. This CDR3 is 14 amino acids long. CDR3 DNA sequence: TGTGCCAGCAGTCCTGACAGGGGGCCGACTGAAGCTTTCTTT. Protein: CASSPDRGPTEAFF.

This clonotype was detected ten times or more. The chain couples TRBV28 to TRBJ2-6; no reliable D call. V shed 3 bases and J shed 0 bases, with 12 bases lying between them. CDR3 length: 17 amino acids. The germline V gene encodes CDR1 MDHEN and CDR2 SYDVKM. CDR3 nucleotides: TGTGCCAGCAGTTTTGGTGGGCAGCACTCTGGGGCCAACGTCCTGACTTTC. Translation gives CASSFGGQHSGANVLTF.

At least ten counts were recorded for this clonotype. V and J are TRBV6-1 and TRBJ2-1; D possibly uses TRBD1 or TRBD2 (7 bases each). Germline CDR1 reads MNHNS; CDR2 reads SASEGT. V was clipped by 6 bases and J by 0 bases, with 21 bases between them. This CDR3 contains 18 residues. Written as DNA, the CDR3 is TGTGCCAGCAGCCCAGGGGGGGTTCTCGGAAGCTCCTACAATGAGCAGTTCTTC. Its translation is CASSPGGVLGSSYNEQFF.

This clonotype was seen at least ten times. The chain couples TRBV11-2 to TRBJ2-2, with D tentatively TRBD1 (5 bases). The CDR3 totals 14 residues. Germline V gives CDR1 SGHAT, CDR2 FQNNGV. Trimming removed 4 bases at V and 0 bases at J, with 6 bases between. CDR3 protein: CASSSTANTGELFF. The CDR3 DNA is TGTGCCAGCAGCTCGACAGCGAACACCGGGGAGCTGTTTTTT.

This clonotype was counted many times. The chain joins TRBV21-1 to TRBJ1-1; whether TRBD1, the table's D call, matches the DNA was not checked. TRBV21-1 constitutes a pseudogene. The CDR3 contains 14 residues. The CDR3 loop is CASSPDRENTEAFF. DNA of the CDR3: TGTGCCAGCAGCCCCGACAGGGAGAACACTGAAGCTTTCTTT.

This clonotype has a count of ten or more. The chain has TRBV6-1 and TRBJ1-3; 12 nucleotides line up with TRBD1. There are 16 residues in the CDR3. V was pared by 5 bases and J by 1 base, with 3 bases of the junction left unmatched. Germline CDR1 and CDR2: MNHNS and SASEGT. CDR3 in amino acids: CASSLGQGASGNTIYF. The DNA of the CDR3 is TGTGCCAGCAGTCTGGGACAGGGGGCATCTGGAAACACCATATATTTT.

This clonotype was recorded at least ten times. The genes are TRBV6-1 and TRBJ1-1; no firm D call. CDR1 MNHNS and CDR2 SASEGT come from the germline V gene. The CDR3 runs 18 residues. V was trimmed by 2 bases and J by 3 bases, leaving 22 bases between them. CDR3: CASSEPLVYAQVYTEAFF. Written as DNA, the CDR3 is TGTGCCAGCAGTGAACCCCTCGTTTATGCGCAGGTGTACACTGAAGCTTTCTTT.

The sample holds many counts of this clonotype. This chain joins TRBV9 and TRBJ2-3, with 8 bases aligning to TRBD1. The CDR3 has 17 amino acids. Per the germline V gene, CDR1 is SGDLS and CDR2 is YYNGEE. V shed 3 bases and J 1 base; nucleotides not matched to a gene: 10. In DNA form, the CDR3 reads TGTGCCAGCAGCGCAAGACAGGGGCGCTTCGGCACAGATACGCAGTATTTT. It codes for CASSARQGRFGTDTQYF.

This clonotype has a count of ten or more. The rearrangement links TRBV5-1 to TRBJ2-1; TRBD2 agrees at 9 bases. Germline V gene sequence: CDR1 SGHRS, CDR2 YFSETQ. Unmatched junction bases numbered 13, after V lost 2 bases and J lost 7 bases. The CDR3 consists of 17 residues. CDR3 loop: CASSFFLAGNIGNEQFF. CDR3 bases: TGCGCCAGCAGCTTCTTCCTAGCGGGGAATATAGGAAATGAGCAGTTCTTC.